Below, one TCR beta chain is given with its context. The data were obtained in a study of blood T cell repertoires in COVID-19. Across the study: The origin of the acute and convalescent COVID-19 samples was the United States, Italy and Spain. Sources were T cells, B-cell-depleted T cells, or PBMCs; the material itself was cDNA or gDNA.

The V end was cut by 5 bases, the J end by 4 bases, with 17 bases between. CDR1 and CDR2 from the germline V gene are MNHEY and SMNVEV (reference sequence). This CDR3 comprises 15 residues. Seattle patients were enrolled during active infection and followed longitudinally. Profiling relied on immunoSEQ multiplex PCR, and the TCRdb table lists in-frame clones only, not all of them. The profile shows a few hundred thousand clones, about 90% of them singletons. The V gene is TRBV27, the J gene TRBJ1-2; possible D gene TRBD1, 5 bases. Sequenced material: peripheral blood. The sequence was obtained from a woman aged 25 to 39 with COVID-19, enrolled during active disease. The CDR3 here is CASSPGTAGPYGYTF. The DNA for the CDR3 is TGTGCCAGCAGTCCGGGGACTGCCGGTCCCTATGGCTACACCTTC.